These T cell receptor beta chains were read from a single sample in a study of PD-L1 blockade in urothelial cancer. Clones were read by immunoSEQ multiplex PCR, and TCRdb kept only the in-frame ones, dropping some. Found here are 25,000 to 35,000 clones, about 89% of them singletons; the top ten hold less than 4%. The source material was PBMCs, sampled around atezolizumab (anti-PD-L1) treatment. The receptors come from a man in his forties or fifties with urothelial cancer. The CDR3 runs from the conserved cysteine through the conserved F or W. Fields, in order: D gene, clone size, J gene, V gene, CDR3 protein, CDR3 DNA. A D gene is named only where the DNA matches it firmly. Only some rows state a clone size, as once, few, many or a class for expanded clones.

D: -; size: -; J: TRBJ1-1; V: TRBV6-5; CDR3: CASSYAGQTPNTEAFF; DNA: TGTGCCAGCAGTTACGCAGGACAGACCCCGAACACTGAAGCTTTCTTT
D: -; size: -; J: TRBJ2-1; V: TRBV9; CDR3: CASSVALRNEQFF; DNA: TGTGCCAGCAGCGTAGCTCTACGTAATGAGCAGTTCTTC
D: TRBD2; size: -; J: TRBJ2-2; V: TRBV7-2; CDR3: CASSPKLAVNTGELFF; DNA: TGTGCCAGCAGCCCCAAACTAGCGGTGAACACCGGGGAGCTGTTTTTT
D: TRBD1; size: -; J: TRBJ2-1; V: TRBV5-6; CDR3: CASSRPGQGVLDEQFF; DNA: TGTGCCAGCAGCCGACCGGGACAGGGCGTTTTAGATGAGCAGTTCTTC
D: TRBD1; size: -; J: TRBJ1-2; V: TRBV13; CDR3: CASSLRQGRNSGGGYTF; DNA: TGTGCCAGCAGCTTGCGACAGGGGCGAAATTCCGGGGGTGGCTACACCTTC
D: TRBD2; size: -; J: TRBJ2-1; V: TRBV7-9; CDR3: CASSPIAGGLTSYNEQFF; DNA: TGTGCCAGCAGCCCAATAGCGGGGGGATTAACTTCCTACAATGAGCAGTTCTTC
D: -; size: -; J: TRBJ1-5; V: TRBV19; CDR3: CASIEFTGGWPQHF; DNA: TGTGCCAGTATTGAGTTCACGGGGGGTTGGCCCCAGCATTTT
D: -; size: -; J: TRBJ2-7; V: TRBV14; CDR3: CASSQDGRGWYEQYF; DNA: TGTGCCAGCAGCCAAGATGGTAGGGGCTGGTACGAGCAGTACTTC
D: -; size: few; J: TRBJ1-1; V: TRBV5-1; CDR3: CASSFTVSNTEAFF; DNA: TGCGCCAGCAGCTTTACGGTTTCGAACACTGAAGCTTTCTTT
D: TRBD1; size: once; J: TRBJ1-2; V: TRBV6-5; CDR3: CASRDRGYGGYTF; DNA: TGTGCCAGCAGAGACAGGGGCTACGGTGGCTACACCTTC
D: -; size: -; J: TRBJ2-1; V: TRBV7-3; CDR3: CASSPRGDGSYNEQFF; DNA: TGTGCCAGCAGTCCCCGGGGAGACGGCTCCTACAATGAGCAGTTCTTC
D: -; size: -; J: TRBJ2-3; V: TRBV7-6; CDR3: CASSPRDTDTQYF; DNA: TGTGCCAGCAGCCCGAGGGACACAGATACGCAGTATTTT
D: TRBD2; size: -; J: TRBJ2-7; V: TRBV25-1; CDR3: CASSEVGSGRTSQYF; DNA: TGTGCCAGCAGTGAAGTAGGGAGCGGGAGGACCTCGCAGTACTTC
D: -; size: -; J: TRBJ2-1; V: TRBV7-2; CDR3: CASSSSGVSGEQFF; DNA: TGTGCCAGCAGCTCCTCGGGGGTCAGCGGGGAGCAGTTCTTC
D: -; size: -; J: TRBJ2-2; V: TRBV7-9; CDR3: CASSLSRDSNTGELFF; DNA: TGTGCCAGCAGCTTAAGCAGGGATTCGAACACCGGGGAGCTGTTTTTT
D: TRBD2; size: -; J: TRBJ2-1; V: TRBV9; CDR3: CASSVGGGGGALNEQFF; DNA: TGTGCCAGCAGCGTAGGGGGAGGCGGGGGGGCCCTCAATGAGCAGTTCTTC
D: TRBD1; size: -; J: TRBJ2-7; V: TRBV19; CDR3: CATKTGTGVHEQYF; DNA: TGTGCCACTAAAACCGGGACAGGGGTTCACGAGCAGTACTTC
D: -; size: -; J: TRBJ2-7; V: TRBV5-1; CDR3: CASSADWERGKYF; DNA: TGCGCCAGCAGCGCTGACTGGGAACGGGGGAAGTACTTC
D: TRBD1; size: -; J: TRBJ1-2; V: TRBV7-9; CDR3: CASSIGTGVGYTF; DNA: TGTGCCAGCAGCATCGGGACAGGGGTCGGCTACACCTTC
D: TRBD1; size: -; J: TRBJ2-3; V: TRBV7-9; CDR3: CASSSLWTGSTDTQYF; DNA: TGTGCCAGCAGCTCCTTGTGGACAGGAAGCACAGATACGCAGTATTTT
D: TRBD2; size: once; J: TRBJ2-3; V: TRBV5-1; CDR3: CASSPLAGARTDTQYF; DNA: TGCGCCAGCAGCCCCCTAGCGGGGGCCCGCACAGATACGCAGTATTTT
D: TRBD1; size: -; J: TRBJ1-4; V: TRBV6-6; CDR3: CASSPPGQSNEKLFF; DNA: TGTGCCAGCAGTCCCCCGGGACAGAGTAATGAAAAACTGTTTTTT
D: TRBD1; size: once; J: TRBJ1-1; V: TRBV5-1; CDR3: CASSVTGIEAFF; DNA: TGCGCCAGCAGCGTGACAGGGATTGAAGCTTTCTTT
D: -; size: -; J: TRBJ2-7; V: TRBV4-3; CDR3: CASSQDVRPGEQYF; DNA: TGCGCCAGCAGCCAAGACGTGAGGCCCGGAGAGCAGTACTTC
D: TRBD2; size: once; J: TRBJ2-1; V: TRBV4-2; CDR3: CASSLNSGGDGVSLFF; DNA: TGTGCCAGCAGCCTAAATAGCGGGGGGGACGGGGTGTCGCTGTTCTTC
D: -; size: -; J: TRBJ2-1; V: TRBV20-1; CDR3: CSATSANEQFF; DNA: TGCAGTGCTACTAGTGCCAATGAGCAGTTCTTC
D: -; size: -; J: TRBJ2-7; V: TRBV5-4; CDR3: CASSLEVAGEQYF; DNA: TGTGCCAGCAGCTTGGAGGTAGCTGGGGAGCAGTACTTC
D: TRBD2; size: -; J: TRBJ2-7; V: TRBV25-1; CDR3: CATTGLAGPEQYF; DNA: TGTGCCACTACGGGACTAGCGGGCCCCGAGCAGTACTTC
D: -; size: -; J: TRBJ1-5; V: TRBV6-4; CDR3: CARADNQPQHF; DNA: TGTGCCAGGGCCGACAATCAGCCCCAGCATTTT
D: -; size: once; J: TRBJ2-5; V: TRBV11-1; CDR3: CASSEAFLETQYF; DNA: TGTGCCAGCAGCGAAGCGTTTTTGGAGACCCAGTACTTC
D: TRBD1; size: -; J: TRBJ2-3; V: TRBV7-3; CDR3: CASSPGQGTDTQYF; DNA: TGTGCCAGCAGCCCCGGACAGGGCACAGATACGCAGTATTTT
D: -; size: -; J: TRBJ1-5; V: TRBV19; CDR3: CASSILGSNQPQHF; DNA: TGTGCCAGTAGTATCCTAGGATCGAATCAGCCCCAGCATTTT
D: TRBD2; size: -; J: TRBJ2-1; V: TRBV19; CDR3: CASSMTSGRAGNEQFF; DNA: TGTGCCAGTAGTATGACTAGCGGGAGGGCAGGCAATGAGCAGTTCTTC
D: TRBD2; size: -; J: TRBJ2-7; V: TRBV4-2; CDR3: CASSPEGLADSYEQYF; DNA: TGTGCCAGCAGCCCTGAGGGACTAGCGGACTCCTACGAGCAGTACTTC
D: TRBD1; size: -; J: TRBJ1-5; V: TRBV5-1; CDR3: CASSLAQGSQPQHF; DNA: TGCGCCAGCAGCTTGGCACAGGGGAGTCAGCCCCAGCATTTT
D: TRBD1; size: once; J: TRBJ2-1; V: TRBV4-2; CDR3: CASSPTGRYEQFF; DNA: TGTGCCAGCAGCCCGACAGGGCGGTATGAGCAGTTCTTC
D: TRBD1; size: -; J: TRBJ2-5; V: TRBV5-1; CDR3: CASSLGTGQQETQYF; DNA: TGCGCCAGCAGCTTGGGGACAGGGCAACAAGAGACCCAGTACTTC
D: TRBD1; size: -; J: TRBJ1-2; V: TRBV4-2; CDR3: CASSQDGTGGNYGYTF; DNA: TGTGCCAGCAGCCAAGATGGGACAGGGGGGAACTATGGCTACACCTTC
D: TRBD2; size: few; J: TRBJ2-1; V: TRBV10-1; CDR3: CASRKTSGTNEQFF; DNA: TGCGCCAGCAGAAAGACTAGCGGGACCAATGAGCAGTTCTTC
D: -; size: once; J: TRBJ2-7; V: TRBV5-1; CDR3: CASSLEQGGINEQYF; DNA: TGCGCCAGCAGCTTAGAACAGGGAGGGATTAACGAGCAGTACTTC
D: -; size: -; J: TRBJ2-3; V: TRBV19; CDR3: CASSMGTGAGGTDTQYF; DNA: TGTGCCAGTAGTATGGGTACTGGGGCAGGTGGCACAGATACGCAGTATTTT
D: TRBD2; size: -; J: TRBJ2-2; V: TRBV7-6; CDR3: CASSLDLSGRLTGELFF; DNA: TGTGCCAGCAGCTTAGACCTTAGCGGGAGGTTGACCGGGGAGCTGTTTTTT
D: -; size: -; J: TRBJ2-7; V: TRBV5-1; CDR3: CASSLPGLYEQYF; DNA: TGCGCCAGCAGCTTGCCAGGTCTCTACGAGCAGTACTTC
D: -; size: -; J: TRBJ2-5; V: TRBV11-3; CDR3: CASSLTGNGLETQYF; DNA: TGTGCCAGCAGCTTAACAGGGAATGGCTTGGAGACCCAGTACTTC
D: TRBD2; size: -; J: TRBJ2-1; V: TRBV10-1; CDR3: CASSALAGAGGYNEQFF; DNA: TGCGCCAGCAGTGCACTAGCGGGAGCTGGGGGTTACAATGAGCAGTTCTTC
D: -; size: once; J: TRBJ2-1; V: TRBV14; CDR3: CASSQRARGSSYNEQFF; DNA: TGTGCCAGCAGCCAAAGGGCCCGGGGGAGCTCCTACAATGAGCAGTTCTTC
D: -; size: -; J: TRBJ2-7; V: TRBV6-1; CDR3: CASSEALHRYEQYF; DNA: TGTGCCAGCAGTGAAGCGCTTCATCGGTACGAGCAGTACTTC
D: -; size: -; J: TRBJ2-3; V: TRBV19; CDR3: CASSIGHGDTQYF; DNA: TGTGCCAGTAGTATTGGGCATGGGGATACGCAGTATTTT
D: -; size: once; J: TRBJ2-3; V: TRBV6-6; CDR3: CASSYSISVDTQYF; DNA: TGTGCCAGCAGTTACTCGATTTCGGTAGATACGCAGTATTTT
D: TRBD2; size: few; J: TRBJ2-1; V: TRBV7-3; CDR3: CASSLNLAGGLQFF; DNA: TGTGCCAGCAGCTTAAATCTTGCGGGGGGGTTGCAGTTCTTC
D: TRBD1; size: -; J: TRBJ2-7; V: TRBV11-2; CDR3: CASSTTRDSSLYYYEQYF; DNA: TGTGCCAGCAGCACCACTAGGGACAGTTCCCTCTACTACTACGAGCAGTACTTC
D: -; size: -; J: TRBJ2-5; V: TRBV7-8; CDR3: CASSGPKQVETQYF; DNA: TGTGCCAGCAGCGGGCCAAAGCAGGTGGAGACCCAGTACTTC
D: -; size: few; J: TRBJ2-3; V: TRBV10-2; CDR3: CASRRWGVSTDTQYF; DNA: TGCGCCAGCAGGAGGTGGGGAGTGAGCACAGATACGCAGTATTTT
D: TRBD2; size: -; J: TRBJ2-6; V: TRBV7-8; CDR3: CASSLNLAGGTGANVLTF; DNA: TGTGCCAGCAGCTTAAACCTAGCGGGAGGAACTGGGGCCAACGTCCTGACTTTC
D: TRBD2; size: -; J: TRBJ2-2; V: TRBV4-2; CDR3: CASSLSGGNTGELFF; DNA: TGTGCCAGCAGCCTTAGCGGGGGGAACACCGGGGAGCTGTTTTTT
D: TRBD1; size: -; J: TRBJ1-2; V: TRBV5-6; CDR3: CASSSNRDRGDYGYTF; DNA: TGTGCCAGCAGCTCCAACCGGGACAGGGGAGACTATGGCTACACCTTC
D: TRBD2; size: -; J: TRBJ2-7; V: TRBV7-8; CDR3: CASSLAREGAKYF; DNA: TGTGCCAGCAGCTTAGCGCGGGAGGGGGCGAAGTACTTC
D: TRBD1; size: -; J: TRBJ1-1; V: TRBV12-5; CDR3: CASGLVGGAEAFF; DNA: TGTGCTAGTGGTTTGGTAGGGGGCGCTGAAGCTTTCTTT
D: -; size: -; J: TRBJ2-3; V: TRBV7-3; CDR3: CASSLGVLDTQYF; DNA: TGTGCCAGCAGCCTAGGGGTCCTGGATACGCAGTATTTT